The 4 T cell receptor beta chains listed next were all sequenced from one sample in a study of T cell responses to AZD1222 COVID-19 vaccine. Sequencing was performed with immunoSEQ multiplex PCR; in TCRdb, only in-frame clones are kept and a portion is missing. In the table there are under 95,000 clones, 85% to 90% of which are singletons. The sequences come from peripheral blood, collected 28 days after the second AZD1222 dose. All receptors derive from an adult who received the AZD1222 COVID-19 vaccine.

This clone was counted a single time. The chain uses TRBV25-1 and TRBJ1-1, with TRBD1 matching over 9 bases. J was trimmed by 1 base and V by 3 bases; bases with no gene match: 6. The CDR3 extends over 16 amino acids. Per germline, CDR1 MGHDK and CDR2 SYGVNS. The DNA for the CDR3 is TGTGCCAGCAGTGACCCTACAGGGGGCAGGAACACTGAAGCTTTCTTT. Protein sequence: CASSDPTGGRNTEAFF.

The chain recombines TRBV5-1 with TRBJ1-4; no clear D. The V gene lost 0 bases and the J gene lost 5 bases, with 8 bases spanning the gap. CDR1 SGHRS and CDR2 YFSETQ come from the germline V gene. There are 14 residues in the CDR3. The CDR3 bases are TGCGCCAGCAGCTTGGGGACTTTAAATGAAAAACTGTTTTTT. Protein: CASSLGTLNEKLFF.

The rearrangement links TRBV13 to TRBJ1-2; 9 positions agree with TRBD1. Germline V gives CDR1 PRHDT, CDR2 FYEKMQ (reference sequence). The CDR3 contains 13 residues. The trim removed 5 bases at V and 8 bases at J, leaving 6 bases unmatched. DNA of the CDR3: TGTGCCAGCAGCGGACAGGGGAGTGTGGGCTACACCTTC. This codes for CASSGQGSVGYTF.

The chain's CDR3 is CASSTFSKTNTEAFF. The CDR3 DNA reads TGTGCCAGCAGCACTTTTTCAAAGACGAACACTGAAGCTTTCTTT. This chain links TRBV28 with TRBJ1-1; no definite D call. V was shortened by 6 bases and J by 1 base, with 15 bases between the two germline ends. This CDR3 has 15 amino acids. Germline V gene lookup returns CDR1 MDHEN and CDR2 SYDVKM.